The rows below give T cell receptor beta chains drawn from one sample of a study of cytomegalovirus exposure and HLA in healthy donors. TCRdb keeps only in-frame clones here, not all; method: immunoSEQ multiplex PCR. The sample shows fewer than 200,000 clones, 86% of them seen only once. Sequences were obtained from PBMCs. The receptors were sampled from a man under 40 in good health and CMV-seropositive. CDR3s include the opening cysteine and the closing phenylalanine or tryptophan. Rows may omit the clone size; those that give it use once, few, many or a size class.

j_call v_call clone_size cdr3_aa
TRBJ1-4 TRBV4-3 . CASSQDPVLNEKLFF
TRBJ2-7 TRBV4-2 . CASSQGSYEQYF
TRBJ2-7 TRBV10-3 . CAISEDGYEQYF
TRBJ1-2 TRBV29-1 . CSVEEGRETNYGYTF
TRBJ2-3 TRBV11-2 . CASSFRRRELDTQYF
TRBJ1-1 TRBV27 . CASSSRRFMNTEAFF
TRBJ2-7 TRBV6-5 . CASSYSIGQGYEQYF
TRBJ1-5 TRBV4-1 few CASSQFVSSNQPQHF
TRBJ2-1 TRBV14 . CASSQARNEQFF
TRBJ1-2 TRBV7-6 . CASSLMTGGSGYTF
TRBJ2-2 TRBV21-1 . CASSRGTTRASGTGELFF
TRBJ2-1 TRBV5-1 few CASSLGLDQRVGQFF
TRBJ1-4 TRBV5-1 once CASSLGTGGNEKLFF
TRBJ2-5 TRBV27 . CASSIGRVRETQYF
TRBJ2-7 TRBV9 . CASSPGLAAYEQYF
TRBJ2-1 TRBV6-4 . CASSDIGTEQFF
TRBJ2-3 TRBV12-5 . CASGLAGHDTQYF
TRBJ1-5 TRBV2 . CASRSRTANQPQHF